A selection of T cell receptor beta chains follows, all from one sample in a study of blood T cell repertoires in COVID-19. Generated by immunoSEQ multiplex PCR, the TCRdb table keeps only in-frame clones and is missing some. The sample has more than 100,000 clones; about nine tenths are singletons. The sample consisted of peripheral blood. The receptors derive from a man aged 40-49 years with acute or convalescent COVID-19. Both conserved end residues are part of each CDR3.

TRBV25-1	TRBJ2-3	CATSGVRWNTDTQYF
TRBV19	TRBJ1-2	CASSTRDFYGYTF
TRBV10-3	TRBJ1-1	CAISERGDRATEAFF
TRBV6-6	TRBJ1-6	CASSRGQGQQRNSPLHF
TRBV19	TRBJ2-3	CASSGRQGASTDTQYF
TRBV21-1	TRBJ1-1	CASSGQGVSTEAFF
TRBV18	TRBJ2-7	CASSLGQGGINEQYF
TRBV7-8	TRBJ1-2	CASSLAHSRTNYGYTF
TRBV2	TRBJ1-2	CASSEYGGGYTF
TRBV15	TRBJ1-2	CATSPTGGYGYTF
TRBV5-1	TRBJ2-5	CASSLEMQTRGETQYF
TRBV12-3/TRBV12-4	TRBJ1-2	CATALDRSYGYTF
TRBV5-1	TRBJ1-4	CASSFQGPDEKLFF
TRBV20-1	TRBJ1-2	CSASKGQIYGYTF
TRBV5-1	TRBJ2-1	CASSLPVEPTPYNEQFF
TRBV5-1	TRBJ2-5	CASSLNHETQYF
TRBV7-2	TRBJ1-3	CASSSPGSRGNTIYF
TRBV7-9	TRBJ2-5	CASSVWDSQETQYF
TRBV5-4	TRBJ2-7	CASSPGTGSDYEQYF
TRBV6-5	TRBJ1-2	CASRLRTGDGYTF
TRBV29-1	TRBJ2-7	CSVYLASGLPYEQYF
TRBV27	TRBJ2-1	CASSHRGSWTYNEQFF
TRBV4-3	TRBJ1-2	CASSQGAGYDSTF
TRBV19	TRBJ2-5	CASSLGLTGGVETQYF
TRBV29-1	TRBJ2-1	CSVQGQSYNEQFF
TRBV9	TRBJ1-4	CASSIQGSRNEKLFF
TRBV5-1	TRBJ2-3	CASRVAGVTTDTQYF
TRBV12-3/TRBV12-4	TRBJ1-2	CASSPDRAGYTF
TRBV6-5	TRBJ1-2	CASSLSGQDYGYTF
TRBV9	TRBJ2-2	CASSLGRGPNTGELFF
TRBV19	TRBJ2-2	CASSLTGTSGPNTGELFF
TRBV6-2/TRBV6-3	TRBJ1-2	CASSAGQGTFYGYTF
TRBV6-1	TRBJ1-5	CASSVNTGGGQPQHF
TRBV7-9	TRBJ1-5	CASSPRGNQPQHF
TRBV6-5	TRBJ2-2	CASSYEGQGNTGELFF
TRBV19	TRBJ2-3	CASSTRGLAGTDTQYF
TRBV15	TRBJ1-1	CATSIRENTEAFF
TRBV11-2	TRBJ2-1	CASSRSGRVNEQFF
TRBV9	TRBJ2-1	CASSVSAPVSYNEQFF
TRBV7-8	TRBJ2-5	CASSLGGGIQETQYF
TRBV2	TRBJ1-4	CASTHTPEKLFF
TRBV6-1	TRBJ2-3	CASSDGLAFPTDTQYF
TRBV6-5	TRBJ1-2	CASSLYNYGYTF
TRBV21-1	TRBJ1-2	CASSDRSVNYGYTF
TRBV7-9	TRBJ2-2	CASSLFSGTSNTGELFF
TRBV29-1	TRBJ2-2	CSVERELSGELFF
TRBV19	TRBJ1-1	CASRDRARATEAFF
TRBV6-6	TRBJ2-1	CASRPSGLAGYNEQFF
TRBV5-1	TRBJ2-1	CASSLLAGSDNEQFF